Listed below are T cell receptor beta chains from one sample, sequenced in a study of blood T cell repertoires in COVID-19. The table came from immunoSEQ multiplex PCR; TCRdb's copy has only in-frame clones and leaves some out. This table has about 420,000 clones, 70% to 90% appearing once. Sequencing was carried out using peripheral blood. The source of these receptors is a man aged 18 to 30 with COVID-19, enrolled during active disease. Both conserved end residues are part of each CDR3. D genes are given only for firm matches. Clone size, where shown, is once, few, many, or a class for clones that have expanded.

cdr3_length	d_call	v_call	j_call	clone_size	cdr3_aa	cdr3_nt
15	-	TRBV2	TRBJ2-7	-	CASSGEGTASYEQYF	TGTGCCAGCAGTGGAGAAGGTACAGCCTCATACGAGCAGTACTTC
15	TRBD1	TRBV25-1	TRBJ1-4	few	CASSENRGLVEKLFF	TGTGCCAGCAGTGAAAACAGGGGGCTGGTTGAAAAACTGTTTTTT
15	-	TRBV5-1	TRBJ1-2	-	CASSLAGGALWGYTF	TGCGCCAGCAGCTTGGCGGGGGGAGCCCTTTGGGGCTACACCTTC
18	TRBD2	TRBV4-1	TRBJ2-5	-	CASSQEVASGGRFVTQYF	TGCGCCAGCAGCCAAGAAGTGGCTAGCGGGGGTCGGTTTGTGACCCAGTACTTC
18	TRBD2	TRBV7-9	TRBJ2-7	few	CASSFGTSGSLGLLEQYF	TGTGCCAGCAGCTTCGGGACTAGCGGGAGCTTGGGTCTCCTCGAGCAGTACTTC
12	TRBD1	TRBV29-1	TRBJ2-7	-	CSVRQGREEQYF	TGCAGCGTTAGACAGGGGCGGGAAGAGCAGTACTTC
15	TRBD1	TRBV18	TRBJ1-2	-	CASSHTLRDREGYTF	TGTGCCAGCTCACATACGCTAAGGGACAGGGAAGGCTACACCTTC
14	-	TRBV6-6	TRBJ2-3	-	CASGDSGPLDTQYF	TGTGCCAGCGGGGATAGCGGCCCCCTCGATACGCAGTATTTT
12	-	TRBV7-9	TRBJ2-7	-	CASSSTQYEQYF	TGTGCCAGCAGCTCCACCCAGTACGAGCAGTACTTC
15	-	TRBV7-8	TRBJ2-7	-	CASSFGGVGTYEQYF	TGTGCCAGCAGCTTTGGCGGGGTGGGAACCTACGAGCAGTACTTC
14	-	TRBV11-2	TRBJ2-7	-	CASSFGGPIYEQYF	TGTGCCAGCAGCTTCGGGGGGCCCATCTACGAGCAGTACTTC
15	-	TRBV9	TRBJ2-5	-	CASSVILAGQETQYF	TGTGCCAGCAGCGTAATCCTCGCAGGACAAGAGACCCAGTACTTC
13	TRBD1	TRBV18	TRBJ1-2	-	CASSPTGEYGYTF	TGTGCCAGCTCACCAACAGGGGAGTATGGCTACACCTTC
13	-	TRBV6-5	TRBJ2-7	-	CASSDRLSGGLGF	TGTGCCAGCAGCGACCGATTGTCGGGGGGCCTTGGCTTC
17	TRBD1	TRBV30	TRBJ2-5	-	CAWSEGQGALFQETQYF	TGTGCCTGGAGTGAGGGACAGGGGGCCCTATTCCAAGAGACCCAGTACTTC
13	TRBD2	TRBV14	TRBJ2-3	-	CASFLAGTDTQYF	TGTGCCAGCTTCCTAGCGGGCACAGATACGCAGTATTTT
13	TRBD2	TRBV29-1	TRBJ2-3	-	CSVRLAGTDTQYF	TGCAGCGTTCGACTAGCGGGCACAGATACGCAGTATTTT
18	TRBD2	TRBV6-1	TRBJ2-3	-	CASSVPGLALGSRDTQYF	TGTGCCAGCAGTGTCCCGGGACTAGCATTGGGGTCGCGGGATACGCAGTATTTT
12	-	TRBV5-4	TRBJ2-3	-	CASSVVPDTQYF	TGTGCCAGCAGCGTAGTCCCTGATACGCAGTATTTT
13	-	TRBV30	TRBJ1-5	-	CAWSKGRDQPQHF	TGTGCCTGGAGTAAAGGGAGGGATCAGCCCCAGCATTTT
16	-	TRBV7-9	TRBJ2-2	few	CASSLPAWDTTGELFF	TGTGCCAGCAGCTTACCCGCTTGGGACACAACCGGGGAGCTGTTTTTT
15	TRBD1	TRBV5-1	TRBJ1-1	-	CASTEFQGGNTEAFF	TGCGCCAGCACCGAATTTCAGGGGGGGAACACTGAAGCTTTCTTT
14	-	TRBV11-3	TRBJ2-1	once	CASSLTSSVNEQFF	TGTGCCAGCAGCTTAACTAGCTCCGTTAATGAGCAGTTCTTC
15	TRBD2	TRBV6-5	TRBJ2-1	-	CASKTGLAGVDEQFF	TGTGCCAGCAAAACAGGACTAGCGGGAGTTGATGAGCAGTTCTTC
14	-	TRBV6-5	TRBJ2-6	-	CASRGDSGANVLTF	TGTGCCAGCCGAGGAGACTCTGGGGCCAACGTCCTGACTTTC
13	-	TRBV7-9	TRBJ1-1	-	CASSLTGLTEAFF	TGTGCCAGCAGCCTGACAGGTCTCACTGAAGCTTTCTTT
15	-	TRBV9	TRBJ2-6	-	CASSVQGHGANVLTF	TGTGCCAGCAGCGTACAGGGTCACGGGGCCAACGTCCTGACTTTC
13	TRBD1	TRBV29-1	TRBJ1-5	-	CSVRQGSNQPQHF	TGCAGCGTCCGACAGGGTAGCAATCAGCCCCAGCATTTT
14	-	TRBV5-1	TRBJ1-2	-	CASSEGTGNYGYTF	TGCGCCAGCAGTGAAGGAACAGGGAATTATGGCTACACCTTC
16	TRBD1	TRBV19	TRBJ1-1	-	CASSIGYRGGYTEAFF	TGTGCCAGTAGTATAGGCTACAGGGGAGGATACACTGAAGCTTTCTTT
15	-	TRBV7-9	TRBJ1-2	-	CASSLAGTTTYGYTF	TGTGCCAGCAGCTTAGCGGGCACAACAACCTATGGCTACACCTTC
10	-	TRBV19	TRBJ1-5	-	CAPRGQPQHF	TGTGCCCCTCGGGGTCAGCCCCAGCATTTT
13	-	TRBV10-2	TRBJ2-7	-	CATAQQGSYEQYF	TGCGCCACCGCTCAGCAGGGGTCTTACGAGCAGTACTTC
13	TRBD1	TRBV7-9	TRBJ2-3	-	CASSSRGPDTQYF	TGTGCCAGCAGCTCGAGGGGGCCAGATACGCAGTATTTT